This T cell receptor beta chain was observed in a study of blood T cell repertoires in COVID-19. This study enrolled people aged about 18 to 100 from around 26 US geographic areas. Up to 2 weeks before entering the study, exposed participants had met a COVID-19 case. Here immunoSEQ multiplex PCR was the method, and the copy in TCRdb shows in-frame clones only, minus some. The sample gives about 220,000 clones, under 90% of which show up once; about 4.8% is in the top ten. Germline V lookup: CDR1 SQVTM, CDR2 ANQGSEA. Deletions cut 7 bases from V and 1 base from J, with 19 bases between. This CDR3 contains 15 residues.

The clonotype comes from a woman aged 50 to 60 who had been exposed to COVID-19. The chain has TRBV29-1 and TRBJ1-1; tentatively, D is TRBD1 (5 bases). Sequencing was carried out using PBMCs or T cells enriched from blood (not recorded which). CDR3 nucleotides: TGCAGCGCCGGAGGGCAGGGAGTAGGGAACACTGAAGCTTTCTTT. Translation gives CSAGGQGVGNTEAFF.